A selection of T cell receptor beta chains follows, all from one sample in a study of shared clonotypes between healthy human individuals. TCRdb's table, derived via immunoSEQ multiplex PCR, lists solely in-frame clones and lacks some. This table has over a million clones, about three quarters appearing once. Specimen: memory CD4+ T cells sorted from blood. These receptors originate from a man aged 18-30 years in good health. CDR3s leave out the opening cysteine and the closing phenylalanine or tryptophan. Each record gives: J gene, V gene, clone size, CDR3 protein. A clone size is listed for some rows: how often the clone was seen (once, few, many), or a class if it is expanded.

j_call: TRBJ2-7
v_call: TRBV21-1
clone_size: many
cdr3_aa: ATGEQY

j_call: TRBJ2-7
v_call: TRBV30
clone_size: few
cdr3_aa: AWSAGIGYEQY

j_call: TRBJ1-3
v_call: TRBV30
clone_size: .
cdr3_aa: AWSRVPNSGNTIY

j_call: TRBJ1-6
v_call: TRBV18
clone_size: .
cdr3_aa: ASSPLPGHYNSPLH

j_call: TRBJ2-3
v_call: TRBV7-2
clone_size: .
cdr3_aa: ASSLNRESTDTQY

j_call: TRBJ1-3
v_call: TRBV7-2
clone_size: .
cdr3_aa: ASSLAHISGNTIY

j_call: TRBJ2-7
v_call: TRBV18
clone_size: .
cdr3_aa: ASAVRDEQY

j_call: TRBJ1-2
v_call: TRBV5-1
clone_size: .
cdr3_aa: ASSQRDRGVDGYT

j_call: TRBJ2-7
v_call: TRBV11-3
clone_size: .
cdr3_aa: ASSLTGGTDEQY

j_call: TRBJ1-2
v_call: TRBV5-1
clone_size: .
cdr3_aa: ASSLGDWGVGTTT

j_call: TRBJ2-1
v_call: TRBV7-3
clone_size: once
cdr3_aa: ASSPSGTGGVNEQF

j_call: TRBJ1-1
v_call: TRBV28
clone_size: once
cdr3_aa: ASSRGTSVTEAF

j_call: TRBJ1-4
v_call: TRBV14
clone_size: .
cdr3_aa: ASSQGGYEKLF

j_call: TRBJ2-7
v_call: TRBV20-1
clone_size: .
cdr3_aa: SAEANYEQY

j_call: TRBJ2-3
v_call: TRBV7-2
clone_size: .
cdr3_aa: ASSFLGRSTDTQY

j_call: TRBJ1-6
v_call: TRBV11-2
clone_size: .
cdr3_aa: ASSFQLDNSPLH

j_call: TRBJ2-7
v_call: TRBV11-3
clone_size: once
cdr3_aa: ASSRGPTYEQY

j_call: TRBJ2-2
v_call: TRBV11-2
clone_size: once
cdr3_aa: ASSSPTSDTGELF

j_call: TRBJ2-4
v_call: TRBV30
clone_size: .
cdr3_aa: AWSVVGFAKNIQY

j_call: TRBJ1-4
v_call: TRBV2
clone_size: .
cdr3_aa: ASSVGAFNEKLF

j_call: TRBJ2-7
v_call: TRBV29-1
clone_size: .
cdr3_aa: SVEGRTDYPCYEQY

j_call: TRBJ2-1
v_call: TRBV5-8
clone_size: .
cdr3_aa: ASSLGQGGAYNEQF

j_call: TRBJ2-5
v_call: TRBV6-6
clone_size: .
cdr3_aa: ASSYRGGQETQY

j_call: TRBJ1-1
v_call: TRBV7-9
clone_size: .
cdr3_aa: ASSFMTVEAF

j_call: TRBJ1-2
v_call: TRBV29-1
clone_size: once
cdr3_aa: SVVGSQYGYT

j_call: TRBJ1-2
v_call: TRBV6-1
clone_size: .
cdr3_aa: ASSDFRTGVYGYT

j_call: TRBJ2-1
v_call: TRBV25-1
clone_size: few
cdr3_aa: GVSSGKPNEQF

j_call: TRBJ2-5
v_call: TRBV6-1
clone_size: many
cdr3_aa: ASSEGLVGQETQY

j_call: TRBJ2-7
v_call: TRBV18
clone_size: .
cdr3_aa: ASSLLPGTSQYEQY

j_call: TRBJ2-2
v_call: TRBV19
clone_size: .
cdr3_aa: ASSIGRDRGELF

j_call: TRBJ2-1
v_call: TRBV27
clone_size: .
cdr3_aa: ASSLRVLGSYNEQF

j_call: TRBJ1-6
v_call: TRBV5-8
clone_size: .
cdr3_aa: ASRPRDTSNSPLH

j_call: TRBJ2-7
v_call: TRBV7-2
clone_size: few
cdr3_aa: ASRGPLAGAYEQY

j_call: TRBJ2-6
v_call: TRBV10-3
clone_size: .
cdr3_aa: AISRQGTGANVLT

j_call: TRBJ2-5
v_call: TRBV1
clone_size: .
cdr3_aa: TSSQHPGGQETQY

j_call: TRBJ2-7
v_call: TRBV7-2
clone_size: .
cdr3_aa: ASSLEAGAGEQY

j_call: TRBJ2-1
v_call: TRBV7-9
clone_size: .
cdr3_aa: ASSLEREQF

j_call: TRBJ1-5
v_call: TRBV30
clone_size: .
cdr3_aa: AWSQGGNQPQH

j_call: TRBJ2-7
v_call: TRBV5-1
clone_size: .
cdr3_aa: ASTAIQGPYEQY

j_call: TRBJ1-2
v_call: TRBV10-3
clone_size: .
cdr3_aa: AITGEAYGYT

j_call: TRBJ2-1
v_call: TRBV11-2
clone_size: .
cdr3_aa: ASRLAGGSYNEQF

j_call: TRBJ2-6
v_call: TRBV19
clone_size: .
cdr3_aa: ASNANGANVLT

j_call: TRBJ1-1
v_call: TRBV18
clone_size: .
cdr3_aa: ASSPGKTEAF

j_call: TRBJ1-5
v_call: TRBV18
clone_size: .
cdr3_aa: ASSPKGTGDTQPQH

j_call: TRBJ2-1
v_call: TRBV6-7
clone_size: .
cdr3_aa: ASSYPHAPGGPLLEQF

j_call: TRBJ2-7
v_call: TRBV7-9
clone_size: once
cdr3_aa: ATMTSGYEQY

j_call: TRBJ2-3
v_call: TRBV11-2
clone_size: many
cdr3_aa: ASSFLGTDTQY

j_call: TRBJ1-4
v_call: TRBV18
clone_size: .
cdr3_aa: ASSPPQGSEKLF

j_call: TRBJ1-3
v_call: TRBV5-1
clone_size: .
cdr3_aa: ASSLAGLSGNTIY

j_call: TRBJ2-6
v_call: TRBV7-9
clone_size: .
cdr3_aa: ASSIQGAPGANVLT

j_call: TRBJ1-1
v_call: TRBV5-5
clone_size: .
cdr3_aa: ASSAILGTEAF